The 15 T cell receptor beta chains reported below all come from one sample, sequenced in a study of cytomegalovirus exposure and HLA in healthy donors. PCR primers comprised 60 Vbeta and 13 Jbeta primers. Assay: immunoSEQ multiplex PCR; the TCRdb copy retains only in-frame clones and omits some. The sample has roughly 150,000 clones; about 80% are singletons. Sequences were obtained from PBMCs. Source of these receptors: a woman aged 40 to 50 in good health and CMV-seronegative.

The CDR3 DNA reads TGTGCCTACTCCGGGACAGGGGTCGAGCAGTACTTC. Translated, it gives CAYSGTGVEQYF. The genes are TRBV30 and TRBJ2-7, with TRBD1 matching 10 bases. The CDR3 totals 12 residues. In germline, CDR1 is GTSNPN, CDR2 SVGIG (reference sequence). V shed 7 bases, J shed 6 bases, and the junction held 6 bases outside the gene matches.

This clone was counted a single time. V usage is TRBV6-5 and J usage is TRBJ1-4, with D possibly TRBD1 on 5 matching bases. The V end was cut by 4 bases, the J end by 8 bases, with 14 bases between. CDR3 length: 14 residues. CDR1 is MNHEY and CDR2 is SVGAGI in the germline V gene. The CDR3 DNA follows: TGTGCCAGCAGTTCGGGGGTGGGAGAAGAAAAACTGTTTTTT. This gives the protein CASSSGVGEEKLFF.

The V gene is TRBV19, the J gene TRBJ2-1; 7 bases fit TRBD1. The CDR3 extends over 15 amino acids. Germline CDR1 LNHDA, CDR2 SQIVND (reference sequence). V dropped 5 bases and J dropped 0; count of bases not matched to a gene: 4. CDR3 nucleotide sequence: TGTGCCAGTAGTGTGACAGGGACCTCCTACAATGAGCAGTTCTTC. Translated, it gives CASSVTGTSYNEQFF.

The chain recombines TRBV9 with TRBJ2-7; 7 nucleotides line up with TRBD1. This CDR3 region has 16 residues. V lost 3 bases and J lost 8; bases outside the gene matches: 17. Germline-derived CDR1 and CDR2 are SGDLS and YYNGEE. CDR3 sequence (DNA): TGTGCCAGCAGCGAGGGATGGAGGACAGGCCTCTCTCAGCAGTACTTC. It encodes CASSEGWRTGLSQQYF.

CDR3 sequence (DNA): TGCAGCGTTGCCGTAGCGGGAGATCGAGGTGAGCAGTTCTTC. The encoded protein is CSVAVAGDRGEQFF. The rearrangement uses TRBV29-1 and TRBJ2-1; 9 bases are a match to TRBD2. The trim removed 4 bases at V and 9 bases at J, leaving 10 bases unmatched. The CDR3 has 14 amino acids. The germline V gene has CDR1 SQVTM and CDR2 ANQGSEA.

V gene TRBV9 combines with J gene TRBJ2-7, with TRBD1 matching 9 bases. V shed 0 bases and J 6 bases; nucleotides not matched to a gene: 7. The V gene's germline CDR1 is SGDLS and CDR2 YYNGEE. This CDR3 region has 15 residues. CDR3 amino acids: CASSVGGTGSGEQYF. The CDR3 bases are TGTGCCAGCAGCGTAGGGGGGACAGGGTCGGGCGAGCAGTACTTC.

The V gene is TRBV5-4, the J gene TRBJ2-2; D is undetermined. In germline, CDR1 is SGHNT, CDR2 YYREEE (reference sequence). V lost 0 bases to trimming and J lost 1 base, with 10 bases between them. The CDR3 covers 16 residues. In DNA form, the CDR3 reads TGTGCCAGCAGCTTGGCCGAAACTCGGAACACCGGGGAGCTGTTTTTT. Its protein is CASSLAETRNTGELFF.

This clone has a single count. CDR3 loop: CASTNRLAETQYF. CDR3 coding DNA: TGCGCCAGCACCAATAGACTAGCGGAGACCCAGTACTTC. This chain connects TRBV5-1 to TRBJ2-5, with TRBD2 identical over 8 bases. Germline loops: CDR1 SGHRS, CDR2 YFSETQ. The CDR3 covers 13 residues. V trimming: 6 bases; J trimming: 5 bases; junction bases outside the gene matches: 6.

V gene TRBV4-2 combines with J gene TRBJ1-2; maybe TRBD1 (5 bases). The CDR3 covers 16 residues. Deletions cut 0 bases from V and 2 bases from J, with 13 bases between. The V gene's germline CDR1 is LGHNA and CDR2 YNFKEQ. The CDR3 loop is CASSQESYRPNYGYTF. CDR3 DNA sequence: TGTGCCAGCAGCCAAGAAAGTTACAGGCCGAACTATGGCTACACCTTC.

This sequence joins TRBV20-1 and TRBJ2-7, with a possible D match to TRBD1 (6 bases). CDR3 length equals 10 residues. Trimming cost V 5 bases and J 5 bases, with 7 bases left between them. The germline gives CDR1 DFQATT, CDR2 SNEGSKA (reference sequence). The CDR3 nucleotides are TGCAGTGCTGGGGGCAACGAGCAGTACTTC. As protein: CSAGGNEQYF.

This clone was seen only once. The chain couples TRBV5-5 to TRBJ1-5; D might be TRBD1 (5 bases). The CDR3 has 16 amino acids. The germline V gene encodes CDR1 SGHKS and CDR2 YYEKEE (reference sequence). V was trimmed by 0 bases and J by 4 bases, leaving 14 bases between them. Here the CDR3 reads CASSLVVGLGNQPQHF. DNA of the CDR3: TGTGCCAGCAGCTTGGTTGTGGGGCTCGGGAATCAGCCCCAGCATTTT.

This chain links TRBV2 with TRBJ1-5, with a possible D match to TRBD1 (6 bases). CDR3 size: 13 residues. In germline, CDR1 is SNHLY, CDR2 FYNNEI. V dropped 6 bases and J dropped 4 bases, with 10 bases sitting between them. CDR3 amino acids: CASRGAGNQPQHF. The CDR3, as DNA: TGTGCCAGCAGGGGGGCCGGAAATCAGCCCCAGCATTTT.

This chain uses TRBV4-2 with TRBJ2-5; 13 bases agree with TRBD2. V lost 4 bases to trimming and J lost 7 bases; unmatched junction nucleotides: 9. CDR3 length: 16 residues. From germline, CDR1 is LGHNA and CDR2 YNFKEQ. The CDR3 reads CASSPFGLAGEGTQYF. The CDR3 DNA reads TGTGCCAGCAGCCCCTTCGGACTAGCGGGAGAGGGGACCCAGTACTTC.

The chain uses TRBV27 and TRBJ2-5; 11 bases match TRBD2. Losses at the gene ends were 4 bases for V and 5 bases for J; bases not matched to a gene: 12. The V gene's germline CDR1 is MNHEY and CDR2 SMNVEV (reference sequence). CDR3 length: 17 amino acids. CDR3 sequence: CASSSLYGTSGGETQYF. As DNA, the CDR3 is TGTGCCAGCAGTTCATTATACGGGACTAGCGGAGGGGAGACCCAGTACTTC.

The chain joins TRBV9 to TRBJ2-2; tentatively, D is TRBD2 (6 bases). The CDR3 has 16 residues. The germline V and J ends were trimmed by 0 bases and 1 base, with 10 bases remaining between them. Germline loops: CDR1 SGDLS, CDR2 YYNGEE. Here the CDR3 reads CASSVAGSGNTGELFF. The CDR3 DNA reads TGTGCCAGCAGCGTAGCGGGTAGCGGGAACACCGGGGAGCTGTTTTTT.